The 29 T cell receptor beta chains presented below share a single source sample, sequenced in a study of regulatory T cells in long-lasting Graves disease. For TCR beta, libraries came from iRepertoire HTBI primers and Arm-PCR of CDR3 regions. TCRdb recomputed calls from the multiplex PCR reads with MiXCR, one row per CDR3 protein. The repertoire holds some 560,000 distinct CDR3 sequences, 15% to 20% seen once, with 20% to 25% in the top ten. Regarding time point: newly diagnosed GD, antithyroid drugs for less than 3 months. Following extraction of RNA from PBMCs, that RNA was used to make the TCR library. The same sample was also studied in work on T cells in Graves' hyperthyroidism and ophthalmopathy.

The input for sequencing was peripheral blood mononuclear cells (PBMCs), taken at new diagnosis, from a patient treated with antithyroid drugs. The receptors here all came from a woman aged 35-65 years with Graves disease.

Points on this clonotype: A much bigger clone sits one base away, suggesting this may be a read error. The chain combines TRBV28 with TRBJ1-1; D ambiguous. This CDR3 has 12 amino acids. Deletions cut 7 bases from V and 9 bases from J, with 15 bases between. Germline CDR1 MDHEN, CDR2 SYDVKM. The CDR3 DNA sequence: TGTGCCAGCAATTCCAATCCGTCCCAAGCTTTCTTT. This translates into CASNSNPSQAFF.

This chain uses TRBV10-2 with TRBJ2-3; 8 bases are a match to TRBD2. CDR1 WSHSY and CDR2 SAAADI come from the germline V gene. V was pared by 6 bases and J by 1 base, with 6 bases of the junction left unmatched. The CDR3 loop spans 15 amino acids. CDR3 sequence: CASSGGRGGTDTQYF. CDR3 nucleotides: TGCGCCAGCAGCGGAGGGCGGGGGGGCACAGATACGCAGTATTTT.

This clonotype was observed at least ten times. This sequence joins TRBV7-2 and TRBJ2-1; TRBD2 might be the D (5 bases). The CDR3 is 12 amino acids. Per germline, CDR1 SGHTA and CDR2 FQGNSA. V was clipped by 0 bases and J by 10 bases, with 7 bases between them. In nucleotides, the CDR3 is TGTGCCAGCAGCTTAGCGAGGGCGGAGCAGTTCTTC. Translation: CASSLARAEQFF.

This clonotype came up a few times. V usage is TRBV6-4 and J usage is TRBJ2-3, with 14 bases identical to TRBD2. The CDR3 length is 16 residues. CDR1 and CDR2 from the germline V gene are MRHNA and SNTAGT. V was pared by 6 bases and J by 3 bases, with 5 bases of the junction left unmatched. In DNA, the CDR3 is TGTGCCAGCAGCATGACTAGCGGGGGGGGAACAGATACGCAGTATTTT. Protein: CASSMTSGGGTDTQYF.

This clonotype was counted ten times or more. The chain joins TRBV11-2 to TRBJ2-1; 8 nucleotides agree with TRBD1. Germline V CDR1 and CDR2: SGHAT, FQNNGV. V lost 0 bases, J lost 5 bases, and 6 bases stayed unmatched. The CDR3 loop spans 16 amino acids. The CDR3 region has the DNA TGTGCCAGCAGCTTAGATCTTTTGGGACAGGACAATGAGCAGTTCTTC. Translation: CASSLDLLGQDNEQFF.

This clonotype was seen a handful of times. The CDR3 is CASRPDGREALQYF. Here the CDR3 DNA reads TGTGCCAGCAGGCCGGACGGTAGGGAGGCCTTGCAGTATTTT. The rearrangement joins TRBV6-2 or TRBV6-3 to TRBJ2-3; TRBD2 might be the D (6 bases). V gave up 6 bases and J gave up 11 bases, with 21 bases separating them. The CDR3 totals 14 residues. Germline-derived CDR1 and CDR2 are MNHEY and SVGEGT.

This sequence joins TRBV3-1 and TRBJ2-7, with 7 bases aligning to TRBD1. The V gene's germline CDR1 is LGHDT and CDR2 YNNKEL (reference sequence). With V trimmed by 3 bases and J by 5 bases, 1 base remained unmatched. CDR3 length: 12 residues. The CDR3 nucleotides read TGTGCCAGCAGCCAGAGGGGGCACGAGCAGTACTTC. This gives the protein CASSQRGHEQYF.

This clonotype occurred many times. The gene calls are TRBV6-5 and TRBJ2-5; 7 nucleotides align to TRBD1. V gave up 3 bases and J gave up 4 bases; unmatched junction bases: 2. CDR1 MNHEY and CDR2 SVGAGI come from the germline V gene. This CDR3 is 13 amino acids long. The CDR3 spells CASSYRGLETQYF. DNA for the CDR3: TGTGCCAGCAGTTATAGGGGGCTAGAGACCCAGTACTTC.

In this sample, this clonotype turned up many times. The chain uses TRBV3-1 and TRBJ1-2; 8 nucleotides agree with TRBD1. Germline V lookup: CDR1 LGHDT, CDR2 YNNKEL (reference sequence). Trimming at V came to 3 bases and at J to 3 bases, leaving 3 bases not matched to a gene. This CDR3 has 14 residues. For the CDR3, the DNA is TGTGCCAGCAGCCACCGGGACAGGCACTATGGCTACACCTTC. Residues: CASSHRDRHYGYTF.

This chain uses TRBV20-1 with TRBJ2-4, with TRBD2 matching 8 bases. The germline gives CDR1 DFQATT, CDR2 SNEGSKA (reference sequence). The CDR3 runs 14 residues. Unmatched junction bases numbered 7, after V lost 8 bases and J lost 1 base. The CDR3 reads CSPWGGGAKNIQYF. Here the CDR3 DNA reads TGCAGTCCATGGGGCGGGGGGGCCAAAAACATTCAGTACTTC.

This clonotype was seen a handful of times. The rearrangement uses TRBV14 and TRBJ1-4, with D possibly being TRBD1 (6 bases). Looked up from germline, CDR1 is SGHDN and CDR2 is FVKESK. The V end was cut by 1 base, the J end by 8 bases, with 14 bases between. The CDR3 is 15 residues long. The CDR3 region is CASSQGGGRSEKLFF. In DNA form, the CDR3 reads TGTGCCAGCAGCCAAGGAGGGGGGAGGTCGGAAAAACTGTTTTTT.

The chain recombines TRBV15 with TRBJ2-1; the match to TRBD1 covers 7 bases. Unmatched junction bases numbered 16, after V lost 0 bases and J lost 8 bases. This CDR3 spans 18 amino acids. Germline CDR1 and CDR2: LNHNV and YYDKDF (reference sequence). The CDR3 DNA reads TGTGCCACCAGCAGAGAGAGCCTTGAACAGGGGCGGCGCGATGAGCAGTTCTTC. Protein product: CATSRESLEQGRRDEQFF. The complete variable domain, with remaining parts taken from reference TRBV15 and TRBJ2-1, reads DAMVIQNPRYQVTQFGKPVTLSCSQTLNHNVMYWYQQKSSQAPKLLFHYYDKDFNNEADTPDNFQSRRPNTSFCFLDIRSPGLGDTAMYLCATSRESLEQGRRDEQFFGPGTRLTVL.

Ten or more counts support this clonotype. This chain joins TRBV6-1 and TRBJ2-5; D is unresolved. Trimming stripped 5 bases from V and 5 bases from J, with 15 bases between. From germline, CDR1 is MNHNS and CDR2 SASEGT. The CDR3 is 14 residues long. CDR3 in DNA: TGTGCCAGCAGTCCATCAGTGATAGACGAGACCCAGTACTTC. Its protein product is CASSPSVIDETQYF.

This clonotype was seen only a few times. Relative to the germline gene, one junction end is altered; a read error may explain this. J is TRBJ2-2 and V is TRBV6-1, with 12 nucleotides matching TRBD2. Looked up from germline, CDR1 is MNHNS and CDR2 is SASEGT. The CDR3 has 16 residues. The CDR3 bases are TGTGCCAGCAGAAGACTAGCGGGGGTGAACACCGGAGAGCTGTTTTTT. As protein: CASRRLAGVNTGELFF.

This clonotype has ten or more counts. The rearrangement uses TRBV6-1 and TRBJ1-1; 7 bases are a match to TRBD1. V dropped 7 bases and J dropped 1; count of bases not matched to a gene: 6. Per the germline V gene, CDR1 is MNHNS and CDR2 is SASEGT. CDR3 length: 14 residues. The CDR3 region has the DNA TGTGCCAGCACCTTAGCAGGGGGGAACACTGAAGCTTTCTTT. This encodes CASTLAGGNTEAFF.

This clonotype appeared a few times. The chain carries TRBV10-3 and TRBJ2-5; weak D call: TRBD1 (5 bases). The ends were cut back, 4 bases at V and 1 base at J, with 7 bases in the middle. The CDR3 consists of 13 residues. Germline lookup yields CDR1 ENHRY and CDR2 SYGVKD. The CDR3 sequence: CAISATAQETQYF. CDR3 sequence (DNA): TGTGCCATCAGTGCGACAGCCCAAGAGACCCAGTACTTC.

At least ten counts were recorded for this clonotype. V is TRBV11-2 and J is TRBJ2-7; D unclear. Germline V gene sequence: CDR1 SGHAT, CDR2 FQNNGV. Trimming left V 1 base short and J 5 bases short, with 9 bases between. The CDR3 is made up of 13 amino acids. The CDR3 DNA sequence: TGTGCCAGCAGCTTAGCACAGCAAAACGAGCAGTACTTC. This encodes CASSLAQQNEQYF.

The chain has TRBV2 and TRBJ2-7; weak D call: TRBD2 (6 bases). CDR1 SNHLY and CDR2 FYNNEI come from the germline V gene. V lost 2 bases, J lost 4 bases, and 12 bases lay in between. The CDR3 is 14 amino acids. CDR3 in DNA: TGTGCCAGCAGTGAAACGGCGGGGCTTTACGAGCAGTACTTC. Translating it yields CASSETAGLYEQYF.

This chain connects TRBV15 to TRBJ1-4, with D unresolved. CDR3 length: 15 residues. V was cut by 5 bases and J by 8 bases, with 18 bases left in between. CDR1 and CDR2 (germline): LNHNV, YYDKDF (reference sequence). The CDR3 loop reads CATSGLIDSREKLFF. DNA of the CDR3: TGTGCCACCAGCGGACTCATCGACTCGAGGGAAAAACTGTTTTTT.

The chain employs TRBV3-1 and TRBJ1-1, with D maybe TRBD1 (6 bases). This CDR3 comprises 15 residues. Trimming took 5 bases from V and 7 from J, leaving 20 bases between them. Germline V gene data show CDR1 as LGHDT and CDR2 as YNNKEL (reference sequence). This CDR3 reads CASSNRLTGTSEAFF. As DNA, the CDR3 is TGTGCCAGCAGCAACCGCCTGACAGGCACGAGTGAAGCTTTCTTT.

This clonotype occurred many times. V and J are TRBV11-3 and TRBJ2-1; 10 bases agree with TRBD1. Looked up from germline, CDR1 is SGHNT and CDR2 is YENEEA. The CDR3 spans 15 residues. V was pared by 5 bases and J by 5 bases, with 6 bases of the junction left unmatched. CDR3 nucleotide sequence: TGTGCCAGCAGCCCCCGGGACAGGGGTCACAATGAGCAGTTCTTC. This sequence encodes CASSPRDRGHNEQFF.

This clonotype was observed many times. This chain joins TRBV2 and TRBJ2-2, with D possibly being TRBD1 (5 bases). V shed 7 bases and J shed 5 bases, with 17 bases lying between them. The CDR3 consists of 15 residues. CDR1 and CDR2 (germline): SNHLY, FYNNEI. CDR3 sequence reads: CASNEDGRQTGELFF. CDR3 sequence (DNA): TGTGCCAGCAACGAGGACGGAAGACAGACCGGGGAGCTGTTTTTT.

This clonotype occurred many times. The V call is TRBV5-1, the J call TRBJ1-2; no clear D gene. The germline gives CDR1 SGHRS, CDR2 YFSETQ. The CDR3 spans 13 residues. Trimming took 0 bases from V and 5 from J, leaving 8 bases between them. CDR3 in amino acids: CASSLVWEYGYTF. DNA for the CDR3: TGCGCCAGCAGCTTGGTTTGGGAATATGGCTACACCTTC.

The chain has TRBV7-3 and TRBJ1-1; D unclear. From germline, CDR1 is SGHTA and CDR2 FQGTGA. Trimming removed 1 base from V and 1 base from J, with 13 bases in between. The CDR3 runs 16 residues. The CDR3: CASSLKGLGPNTEAFF. The CDR3 nucleotides read TGTGCCAGCAGCTTAAAGGGCCTTGGCCCGAACACTGAAGCTTTCTTT. Variable domain in full (rest from reference TRBV7-3 and TRBJ1-1): GAGVSQTPSNKVTEKGKYVELRCDPISGHTALYWYRQSLGQGPEFLIYFQGTGAADDSGLPNDRFFAVRPEGSVSTLKIQRTERGDSAVYLCASSLKGLGPNTEAFFGQGTRLTVV.

The CDR3, as DNA: TGCAGTGCTGGCGGCAGGTCAGATACGCAGTATTTT. Protein: CSAGGRSDTQYF. This chain connects TRBV20-1 to TRBJ2-3; the D is unclear. V shed 5 bases and J shed 4 bases, with 10 bases lying between them. The CDR3 covers 12 residues. The germline gives CDR1 DFQATT, CDR2 SNEGSKA (reference sequence).

This clonotype was seen repeatedly, ten times or more. V is TRBV18 and J is TRBJ2-3; D is undetermined. Germline V gene lookup returns CDR1 KGHSH and CDR2 LQKENI. The ends were cut back, 3 bases at V and 2 bases at J, with 9 bases in the middle. There are 14 residues in the CDR3. The CDR3 DNA reads as TGTGCCAGCTCACCCGCACCCCCCACAGATACGCAGTATTTT. Protein sequence: CASSPAPPTDTQYF.

This clonotype was counted many times. The V and J genes are TRBV3-1 and TRBJ2-5; TRBD2 agrees at 8 bases. This CDR3 comprises 16 residues. Per germline, CDR1 LGHDT and CDR2 YNNKEL (reference sequence). V lost 0 bases to trimming and J lost 5 bases; unmatched junction nucleotides: 8. The DNA for the CDR3 is TGTGCCAGCAGCCAAGAAGGTAGCGGGGCCCGGGAGACCCAGTACTTC. Encoded protein: CASSQEGSGARETQYF.

The rearrangement uses TRBV29-1 and TRBJ1-1; no clear D gene. This CDR3 has 13 residues. Germline CDR1 SQVTM, CDR2 ANQGSEA. Trimming shortened V by 6 bases and J by 5 bases, and 16 bases separated the two germline ends. Here the CDR3 DNA reads TGCAGCGTCCTTGGGGTTCTTGGGACTGAAGCTTTCTTT. It specifies CSVLGVLGTEAFF.

Notes on this clonotype: This sequence may be a read error, since a much larger clone differs from it by one base. The chain's CDR3 is CASSPPGASYEQYF. The CDR3 DNA follows: TGTGCCAGCTCACCACCGGGGGCATCCTACGAGCAGTACTTC. This chain links TRBV18 with TRBJ2-7; D perhaps matches TRBD1 (6 bases). Germline CDR1 and CDR2: KGHSH and LQKENI. V was cut by 0 bases and J by 1 base, with 7 bases left in between. The CDR3 runs 14 residues.